This passage covers 2 T cell receptor beta chains from one sample sequenced in a study of T-cell memory formation after mild COVID-19. TCRdb recomputed calls from the 5' RACE reads with MiXCR, one row per CDR3 protein. The data contain about 160,000 distinct CDR3 sequences, 25% to 40% of them singletons. The sequenced sample was PBMCs or a T cell subset sorted from them (not recorded which). The receptor source for this set is an adult woman who had mild COVID-19 (a few samples of this study predate the infection). Cell type and time point are not known.

This clonotype was counted between two and nine times. The chain joins TRBV20-1 to TRBJ1-5, with D hard to call. The CDR3 is 14 residues long. Per the germline V gene, CDR1 is DFQATT and CDR2 is SNEGSKA (reference sequence). The V gene lost 1 base and the J gene lost 6 bases, with 13 bases spanning the gap. The CDR3 DNA follows: TGCAGTGCTAGAGCTGGGCCGGTTAGTCAGCCCCAGCATTTT. It yields the protein CSARAGPVSQPQHF.

The V gene is TRBV7-9, the J gene TRBJ1-1, with TRBD1 matching over 11 bases. Germline-derived CDR1 and CDR2 are SEHNR and FQNEAQ (reference sequence). V was pared by 5 bases and J by 8 bases, with 13 bases of the junction left unmatched. CDR3 length equals 16 residues. Here the CDR3 reads CASSSFRDRGLREAFF. The DNA of the CDR3 is TGTGCCAGCAGCAGCTTCCGGGACAGGGGGTTAAGAGAAGCTTTCTTT.